Following are 22 T cell receptor beta chains from one sample sequenced in a study of technical replicates of blood from a few donors. Using immunoSEQ multiplex PCR, the repertoire was profiled, and TCRdb retains in-frame clones only, with some absent. This table has roughly 80,000 clones, approximately 93% appearing once. The sample consisted of T cells isolated from PBMCs. All receptors come from a human donor in good health.

V usage is TRBV28 and J usage is TRBJ1-2; TRBD1 might be the D (5 bases). Per the germline V gene, CDR1 is MDHEN and CDR2 is SYDVKM. The germline V and J ends were trimmed by 6 bases and 5 bases, with 16 bases remaining between them. This CDR3 has 14 residues. In nucleotides, the CDR3 is TGTGCCAGCAGCTGGGACGCCGGAGGGTATGGCTACACCTTC. This translates into CASSWDAGGYGYTF.

This clone was seen only once. The chain carries TRBV7-8 and TRBJ1-5; D gene unclear. Germline loops: CDR1 SGHVS, CDR2 FQNEAQ. The V and J ends lost 5 bases and 9 bases respectively, with 11 bases between them. CDR3 length: 12 residues. CDR3 residues: CASSPVGAPQHF. The CDR3, as DNA: TGTGCCAGCAGCCCCGTGGGCGCGCCCCAGCATTTT. Full variable domain (missing parts from reference TRBV7-8 and TRBJ1-5): GAGVSQSPRYKVAKRGQDVALRCDPISGHVSLFWYQQALGQGPEFLTYFQNEAQLDKSGLPSDRFFAERPEGSVSTLKIQRTQQEDSAVYLCASSPVGAPQHFGDGTRLSIL.

This sequence joins TRBV30 and TRBJ2-2, with D uncertain. Germline V gene data show CDR1 as GTSNPN and CDR2 as SVGIG (reference sequence). V dropped 3 bases and J dropped 4 bases, with 12 bases sitting between them. The CDR3 is 14 residues long. DNA of the CDR3: TGTGCCTGGAGGGGTCGGGTGGCCACCGGGGAGCTGTTTTTT. Encoded protein: CAWRGRVATGELFF.

The chain uses TRBV5-1 and TRBJ2-3, with D uncertain. This CDR3 contains 14 residues. V gave up 2 bases and J gave up 0 bases, with 7 bases separating them. Per germline, CDR1 SGHRS and CDR2 YFSETQ. CDR3 region: CASSFQASTDTQYF. DNA for the CDR3: TGCGCCAGCAGCTTCCAGGCTAGCACAGATACGCAGTATTTT.

The genes are TRBV9 and TRBJ2-3; D gene ambiguous. Germline CDR1 and CDR2: SGDLS and YYNGEE. V lost 0 bases and J 0 bases, leaving 11 bases between the germline ends. The CDR3 sequence is 16 residues long. The DNA for the CDR3 is TGTGCCAGCAGCGTAGAACTAATTCCTAGCACAGATACGCAGTATTTT. Translating it yields CASSVELIPSTDTQYF. Combining the CDR3 with reference TRBV9 and TRBJ2-3 gives the whole variable domain DSGVTQTPKHLITATGQRVTLRCSPRSGDLSVYWYQQSLDQGLQFLIQYYNGEERAKGNILERFSAQQFPDLHSELNLSSLELGDSALYFCASSVELIPSTDTQYFGPGTRLTVL.

The chain combines TRBV7-2 with TRBJ2-7; D gene uncertain. The CDR3 runs to 13 residues. V shed 2 bases and J shed 3 bases, with 8 bases lying between them. From germline, CDR1 is SGHTA and CDR2 FQGNSA. CDR3 in DNA: TGTGCCAGCAGCTTACAAGGCGGCTACGAGCAGTACTTC. Translation: CASSLQGGYEQYF.

This clone showed up just a few times. The gene calls are TRBV27 and TRBJ2-1; D is perhaps TRBD2 (6 bases). The ends were cut back, 10 bases at V and 6 bases at J, with 10 bases in the middle. CDR1 is MNHEY and CDR2 is SMNVEV in the germline V gene (reference sequence). The length of the CDR3 is 11 residues. The CDR3 DNA is TGTGCCATCGGGGACTTCAATGAGCAGTTCTTC. Translation: CAIGDFNEQFF.

The chain is built from TRBV4-1 and TRBJ1-4; 7 positions agree with TRBD1. Per the germline V gene, CDR1 is MGHRA and CDR2 is YSYEKL. V lost 3 bases, J lost 0 bases, and 4 bases stayed unmatched. The CDR3 consists of 16 residues. This CDR3 is CASSQIGTATNEKLFF. CDR3 sequence (DNA): TGCGCCAGCAGCCAGATAGGGACAGCAACTAATGAAAAACTGTTTTTT.

The chain employs TRBV4-1 and TRBJ2-7, with D possibly being TRBD2 (5 bases). The germline gives CDR1 MGHRA, CDR2 YSYEKL. This CDR3 is built from 16 residues. Trimming left V 1 base short and J 3 bases short, with 16 bases between. The chain's CDR3 is CASSQGRGLNNYEQYF. CDR3 in DNA: TGCGCCAGCAGCCAAGGGAGAGGGCTCAATAACTACGAGCAGTACTTC.

The rearrangement uses TRBV4-1 and TRBJ1-4, with 7 bases matching TRBD1. Germline lookup yields CDR1 MGHRA and CDR2 YSYEKL. J lost 7 bases, V lost 1 base, and 9 bases had no gene match. The CDR3 is 16 amino acids. The CDR3 loop reads CASSQGSGRGSEKLFF. The CDR3 DNA reads as TGCGCCAGCAGCCAAGGATCAGGCAGGGGGTCTGAAAAACTGTTTTTT.

A word on this clone: This specimen includes other DNA sequences encoding the same CDR3. The V gene is TRBV28, the J gene TRBJ1-5; D uncertain. Trimming pared 2 bases from V and 3 bases from J, leaving 8 bases between. In germline, CDR1 is MDHEN, CDR2 SYDVKM. The CDR3 contains 14 residues. The CDR3: CASSLPGSNQPQHF. DNA of the CDR3: TGTGCCAGCAGTTTACCCGGTTCCAATCAGCCCCAGCATTTT.

Note on this clone: A junction end diverges from the germline sequence, so it may reflect a read error. This chain joins TRBV25-1 and TRBJ1-3; D not certain. CDR1 and CDR2 from the germline V gene are MGHDK and SYGVNS. The CDR3 covers 16 residues. DNA of the CDR3: TGTGCCAGTATCCCCGACACGGTCTCCTCTCGAAACACCATATATTTT. The encoded protein is CASIPDTVSSRNTIYF.

This chain uses TRBV9 with TRBJ1-3; D is possibly TRBD1 (6 bases). V gave up 2 bases and J gave up 4 bases, with 13 bases separating them. Germline CDR1 and CDR2: SGDLS and YYNGEE. This CDR3 comprises 15 residues. CDR3 region: CASSVRTDRGNTIYF. CDR3 DNA sequence: TGTGCCAGCAGCGTGCGGACAGATCGGGGAAACACCATATATTTT.

This chain links TRBV5-1 with TRBJ1-1; 9 nucleotides align to TRBD1. The trim removed 1 base at V and 1 base at J, leaving 8 bases unmatched. The CDR3 is 17 residues long. Germline CDR1 SGHRS, CDR2 YFSETQ. For the CDR3, the DNA is TGCGCCAGCAGCTTGATCTCTGGACAGGGGTGGAACACTGAAGCTTTCTTT. It translates to CASSLISGQGWNTEAFF.

This clone was observed a few times. V gene TRBV7-8 combines with J gene TRBJ1-5; unclear D gene. The CDR3 runs to 14 residues. Trimming removed 5 bases from V and 0 bases from J, with 8 bases in between. CDR1 SGHVS and CDR2 FQNEAQ come from the germline V gene. In DNA form, the CDR3 reads TGTGCCAGCAGCCACCGGGATAGCAATCAGCCCCAGCATTTT. Its protein product is CASSHRDSNQPQHF.

The chain employs TRBV5-1 and TRBJ2-7; weak D call: TRBD1 (6 bases). The V and J ends lost 0 bases and 2 bases respectively, with 15 bases between them. Germline V gene sequence: CDR1 SGHRS, CDR2 YFSETQ. The CDR3 sequence is 16 residues long. The chain's CDR3 is CASSLAGASSTYEQYF. The CDR3 region has the DNA TGCGCCAGCAGCTTGGCAGGGGCTAGCAGCACCTACGAGCAGTACTTC.

V and J are TRBV15 and TRBJ1-6; a possible D gene is TRBD1 (5 bases). V lost 1 base and J 8 bases, leaving 15 bases between the germline ends. The CDR3 loop spans 16 amino acids. CDR1 and CDR2 from the germline V gene are LNHNV and YYDKDF (reference sequence). CDR3 bases: TGTGCCACCAGCAGAGTAAGGGAGGGGTTGGATTCACCCCTCCACTTT. This sequence encodes CATSRVREGLDSPLHF.

This clone was detected only once. The chain links TRBV14 to TRBJ2-7, with D hard to call. The V and J ends lost 0 bases and 1 base respectively, with 10 bases between them. The CDR3 runs to 15 residues. Germline V gene sequence: CDR1 SGHDN, CDR2 FVKESK. The DNA of the CDR3 is TGTGCCAGCAGCCAAGATTATTTCAGTTCCTACGAGCAGTACTTC. This sequence encodes CASSQDYFSSYEQYF.

The chain employs TRBV7-9 and TRBJ1-5; D not resolved. Germline CDR1 and CDR2: SEHNR and FQNEAQ (reference sequence). The CDR3 has 13 amino acids. Trimming took 3 bases from V and 6 from J, leaving 9 bases between them. Here the CDR3 DNA reads TGTGCCAGCAGCTTTTCCCTCGGTCAGCCCCAGCATTTT. The encoded protein is CASSFSLGQPQHF. The variable domain in full, with the rest retrieved from reference TRBV7-9 and TRBJ1-5, is DTGVSQNPRHKITKRGQNVTFRCDPISEHNRLYWYRQTLGQGPEFLTYFQNEAQLEKSRLLSDRFSAERPKGSFSTLEIQRTEQGDSAMYLCASSFSLGQPQHFGDGTRLSIL.

V and J are TRBV7-9 and TRBJ2-1; no reliable D call. The CDR3 consists of 12 residues. Germline lookup yields CDR1 SEHNR and CDR2 FQNEAQ (reference sequence). With 5 bases removed from V and 3 bases from J, the gap between germline ends came to 5 bases. This CDR3 is CASSLYYNEQFF. The CDR3 DNA reads as TGTGCCAGCAGCCTATACTACAATGAGCAGTTCTTC.

This chain joins TRBV5-1 and TRBJ1-1; the match to TRBD1 covers 9 bases. V lost 0 bases to trimming and J lost 3 bases; unmatched junction nucleotides: 9. Germline-derived CDR1 and CDR2 are SGHRS and YFSETQ. CDR3 length equals 17 residues. The CDR3 reads CASSLVSGTGRHTEAFF. Written as DNA, the CDR3 is TGCGCCAGCAGCTTGGTTTCTGGGACAGGGCGACACACTGAAGCTTTCTTT.

The V and J genes are TRBV6-5 and TRBJ2-7; TRBD1 aligns across 9 bases. The V and J ends lost 2 bases and 0 bases, in that order; junction bases with no gene match: 2. The CDR3 length is 15 residues. Germline assignment: CDR1 MNHEY and CDR2 SVGAGI. The CDR3 region has the DNA TGTGCCAGCAGTTACGGGGGACAGGGCTCCTACGAGCAGTACTTC. Translation gives CASSYGGQGSYEQYF.